The T cell receptor (beta chain) described here comes from a study of CD8 T cells in Susac syndrome. CDR1 is SEHNR, CDR2 FQNEAQ, per germline (reference sequence). Deletions cut 4 bases from V and 5 bases from J, with 14 bases between. The CDR3 runs 14 residues. After extraction with the RNeasy kit, roughly 0.45 to 1 ug of the RNA was reverse transcribed using random hexamers. MiXCR was run by TCRdb on the immunoSEQ multiplex PCR reads, yielding one entry per CDR3 protein. Among around 150,000 distinct CDR3 sequences listed, around 95% were seen once. The sample taken for sequencing was CD4+ T cells from PBMCs. This sequence joins TRBV7-9 and TRBJ2-5, with D tentatively TRBD1 or TRBD2 (6 bases each). This clonotype originated in a human donor with Susac syndrome. The CDR3 loop reads CASSSGGGFETQYF. The DNA of the CDR3 is TGTGCCAGCAGCTCCGGAGGGGGATTCGAGACCCAGTACTTC.